This passage covers 31 T cell receptor beta chains from one sample sequenced in a study of blood T cell repertoires in COVID-19. Libraries were prepared by immunoSEQ multiplex PCR; TCRdb keeps only in-frame clonotypes and omits some of them. Found here are under 55,000 clones, 88% of them singletons; the top ten hold approximately 15%. Sequencing input: peripheral blood. These TCRs come from a human donor in a cohort sampled during active COVID-19.

The rearrangement uses TRBV10-1 and TRBJ1-6; the D gene is possibly TRBD1 (6 bases). The germline V gene has CDR1 WNHNN and CDR2 SYGVQD (reference sequence). V was trimmed by 6 bases and J by 7 bases, leaving 10 bases between them. This CDR3 has 13 amino acids. CDR3 sequence reads: CASRAGVNSPLHF. The CDR3 coding sequence is TGCGCCAGCAGGGCAGGGGTGAATTCACCCCTCCACTTT.

This clone has just a few counts. CDR3 DNA: TGTGCCAGCCGCCGGGGGGGTAGAAACACCATATATTTT. Its protein product is CASRRGGRNTIYF. V gene TRBV4-2 combines with J gene TRBJ1-3; possible D gene TRBD1, 5 bases. This CDR3 region has 13 residues. Germline CDR1 and CDR2: LGHNA and YNFKEQ. V was cut by 8 bases and J by 5 bases, with 13 bases left in between.

The chain has TRBV6-1 and TRBJ1-6; 7 nucleotides line up with TRBD1. With 2 bases clipped from V and 8 bases from J, the junction kept 0 bases outside the gene matches. CDR1 and CDR2 from the germline V gene are MNHNS and SASEGT. The CDR3 contains 13 residues. The CDR3 nucleotides read TGTGCCAGCAGTGAACAGGGGGATTCACCCCTCCACTTT. This encodes CASSEQGDSPLHF.

The chain is built from TRBV7-3 and TRBJ2-2, with TRBD1 matching over 7 bases. J gave up 5 bases and V 1 base, and 4 bases lay outside the gene matches. This CDR3 contains 15 residues. The germline gives CDR1 SGHTA, CDR2 FQGTGA. In nucleotides, the CDR3 is TGTGCCAGCAGCTTAATAAGGGGGCCTACCGGGGAGCTGTTTTTT. Translated: CASSLIRGPTGELFF.

The V and J genes are TRBV11-2 and TRBJ2-7; 8 bases match TRBD1. V dropped 5 bases and J dropped 9; count of bases not matched to a gene: 12. The CDR3 is 14 amino acids. Germline V gene lookup returns CDR1 SGHAT and CDR2 FQNNGV. As DNA, the CDR3 is TGTGCCAGCAGCCCCGGGACAGGCAAGGGGTGGCAGTACTTC. Its translation: CASSPGTGKGWQYF.

The chain uses TRBV30 and TRBJ2-1, with D perhaps TRBD2 (6 bases). The CDR3 runs to 14 residues. Germline V CDR1 and CDR2: GTSNPN, SVGIG (reference sequence). Trimming stripped 5 bases from V and 7 bases from J, with 18 bases between. The CDR3 loop is CAWDTGLPGNEQFF. As DNA, the CDR3 is TGTGCCTGGGATACGGGACTCCCAGGGAATGAGCAGTTCTTC.

The gene calls are TRBV10-1 and TRBJ2-3, with 8 nucleotides matching TRBD1. The length of the CDR3 is 14 residues. Germline V gene data show CDR1 as WNHNN and CDR2 as SYGVQD (reference sequence). V trimming: 5 bases; J trimming: 4 bases; junction bases outside the gene matches: 5. The CDR3 loop is CASSNDRGADTQYF. As DNA, the CDR3 is TGCGCCAGCAGTAATGACAGGGGCGCAGATACGCAGTATTTT.

The gene calls are TRBV5-1 and TRBJ2-3; 7 nucleotides align to TRBD1. CDR1 and CDR2 (germline): SGHRS, YFSETQ. V shed 2 bases, J shed 1 base, and the junction held 4 bases outside the gene matches. The CDR3 contains 15 residues. CDR3 in amino acids: CASSFRGLGTDTQYF. In DNA form, the CDR3 reads TGCGCCAGCAGCTTCAGGGGGTTAGGCACAGATACGCAGTATTTT.

This chain joins TRBV10-3 and TRBJ2-1; 7 bases agree with TRBD1. The junction had 6 bases not matched to a gene; V was cut back by 8 bases and J by 5 bases. The CDR3 has 13 residues. Per germline, CDR1 ENHRY and CDR2 SYGVKD. For the CDR3, the DNA is TGTGCCATCGGGGACAGACGAGACAATGAGCAGTTCTTC. Protein: CAIGDRRDNEQFF.

This clone was seen once. The rearrangement joins TRBV12-3 or TRBV12-4 to TRBJ1-1; the D is unclear. V was trimmed by 2 bases and J by 7 bases, leaving 11 bases between them. CDR3 length equals 13 residues. This chain's CDR3 is CASSLSPTNEAFF. CDR3 nucleotides: TGTGCCAGCAGTTTATCACCCACAAATGAAGCTTTCTTT.

J is TRBJ2-3 and V is TRBV9, with 11 bases fitting TRBD2. The CDR3 is made up of 16 amino acids. J gave up 2 bases and V 2 bases, and 4 bases lay outside the gene matches. Germline lookup yields CDR1 SGDLS and CDR2 YYNGEE. The CDR3 DNA follows: TGTGCCAGCAGCGTCCGACTAGCGGGGTTCACAGATACGCAGTATTTT. Its translation is CASSVRLAGFTDTQYF. Variable domain in full (rest from reference TRBV9 and TRBJ2-3): DSGVTQTPKHLITATGQRVTLRCSPRSGDLSVYWYQQSLDQGLQFLIQYYNGEERAKGNILERFSAQQFPDLHSELNLSSLELGDSALYFCASSVRLAGFTDTQYFGPGTRLTVL.

The gene calls are TRBV6-2 or TRBV6-3 and TRBJ1-2; no reliable D call. CDR1 and CDR2 (germline): MNHEY, SVGEGT. V gave up 2 bases and J gave up 11 bases, with 12 bases separating them. CDR3 length: 12 residues. DNA for the CDR3: TGTGCCAGCAGTTACCCGCCGACTACATACACCTTC. Translating it yields CASSYPPTTYTF.

V gene TRBV3-1 (or the pseudogene TRBV3-2) combines with J gene TRBJ2-3, with unresolved D. Germline V gene data show CDR1 as LGHDT and CDR2 as YNNKEL (reference sequence). V gave up 1 base and J gave up 1 base, with 9 bases separating them. CDR3 length equals 15 residues. CDR3 region: CASSQVLSGTDTQYF. The CDR3 DNA sequence: TGTGCCAGCAGCCAAGTCCTTTCAGGCACAGATACGCAGTATTTT.

This chain uses TRBV7-9 with TRBJ1-2, with D perhaps TRBD1 (6 bases). The CDR3 runs to 16 residues. Germline V lookup: CDR1 SEHNR, CDR2 FQNEAQ (reference sequence). Trimming cost V 1 base and J 5 bases, with 17 bases left between them. The CDR3 sequence: CASSLEKTGLVYGYTF. The CDR3 bases are TGTGCCAGCAGCTTAGAGAAGACAGGACTCGTGTATGGCTACACCTTC.

The chain links TRBV3-1 (or the pseudogene TRBV3-2) to TRBJ2-7; D perhaps matches TRBD2 (6 bases). The V and J ends lost 1 base and 0 bases respectively, with 13 bases between them. Germline V gene lookup returns CDR1 LGHDT and CDR2 YNNKEL (reference sequence). The CDR3 sequence is 16 residues long. CDR3 nucleotide sequence: TGTGCCAGCAGCCAAGGAGGGGCGGGAAGCTCCTACGAGCAGTACTTC. Its protein is CASSQGGAGSSYEQYF.

This clone was found a few times. J is TRBJ2-7 and V is TRBV5-4; 13 positions agree with TRBD2. The CDR3 extends over 15 amino acids. Germline V gene lookup returns CDR1 SGHNT and CDR2 YYREEE (reference sequence). The J segment lost 2 bases and the V segment lost 4 bases, leaving 3 bases of the junction unmatched. As DNA, the CDR3 is TGTGCCAGCAGCAAACTAGCGGGGGGGCCCTACGAGCAGTACTTC. It codes for CASSKLAGGPYEQYF.

The chain has TRBV6-5 and TRBJ2-3, with 9 bases that match TRBD2. Trimming cost V 10 bases and J 6 bases; bases outside gene matches: 8. The CDR3 sequence is 13 residues long. CDR1 and CDR2 from the germline V gene are MNHEY and SVGAGI. CDR3: CAIRRGGGDTQYF. The DNA for the CDR3 is TGTGCCATACGGCGGGGGGGCGGGGATACGCAGTATTTT.

The chain carries TRBV24-1 and TRBJ2-3, with TRBD1 as a possible D gene (5 bases). The V end lost 6 bases, the J end lost 4 bases, and 7 bases lay between the germline ends. The CDR3 loop spans 12 amino acids. Germline CDR1 KGHDR, CDR2 SFDVKD. The CDR3 protein is CATSWGADTQYF. The CDR3 nucleotides are TGTGCCACCAGTTGGGGCGCAGATACGCAGTATTTT.

The chain couples TRBV19 to TRBJ1-1; 8 bases agree with TRBD1. There are 13 residues in the CDR3. CDR1 LNHDA and CDR2 SQIVND come from the germline V gene (reference sequence). Losses at the gene ends were 9 bases for V and 7 bases for J; bases not matched to a gene: 10. CDR3 DNA sequence: TGTGCCAGCCGCATCGACAGGGGTAATGAAGCTTTCTTT. This translates into CASRIDRGNEAFF.

The V and J genes are TRBV3-1 (or the pseudogene TRBV3-2) and TRBJ2-2, with a tentative D call TRBD2 (5 bases). Germline lookup yields CDR1 LGHDT and CDR2 YNNKEL (reference sequence). The CDR3 has 17 residues. V lost 3 bases and J 3 bases, leaving 17 bases between the germline ends. The CDR3 DNA sequence: TGTGCCAGCAGCCACCCGACCGGCCGGCGGGACACCGGGGAGCTGTTTTTT. This gives the protein CASSHPTGRRDTGELFF.

The chain combines TRBV5-1 with TRBJ2-3; 8 nucleotides match TRBD2. The CDR3 totals 15 residues. Germline assignment: CDR1 SGHRS and CDR2 YFSETQ. V was pared by 8 bases and J by 0 bases, with 8 bases of the junction left unmatched. The chain's CDR3 is CASRDSGVSTDTQYF. The CDR3 DNA reads TGCGCCAGTCGGGATAGCGGGGTTAGCACAGATACGCAGTATTTT.

The J gene is TRBJ1-1, the V gene TRBV19; 7 nucleotides agree with TRBD1. The CDR3 loop spans 13 amino acids. Trimming cost V 6 bases and J 1 base; bases outside gene matches: 2. CDR1 and CDR2 from the germline V gene are LNHDA and SQIVND (reference sequence). DNA for the CDR3: TGTGCCAGTAGAAGACAGGGGAACACTGAAGCTTTCTTT. The encoded protein is CASRRQGNTEAFF.

The chain joins TRBV6-5 to TRBJ2-7; D ambiguous. Looked up from germline, CDR1 is MNHEY and CDR2 is SVGAGI. With 0 bases removed from V and 3 bases from J, the gap between germline ends came to 12 bases. This CDR3 spans 15 amino acids. CDR3 DNA: TGTGCCAGCAGTTACTCGACACTCACCCTCTACGAGCAGTACTTC. Amino acid sequence: CASSYSTLTLYEQYF.

Note on this clone: The same CDR3 can be traced to other DNA sequences in this sample. The gene calls are TRBV7-2 and TRBJ1-5; 7 bases are shared with TRBD1. Unmatched junction bases numbered 2, after V lost 4 bases and J lost 2 bases. This CDR3 spans 14 amino acids. CDR1 and CDR2 (germline): SGHTA, FQGNSA. DNA of the CDR3: TGTGCCAGCAGCTCCGGACAGGGCAATCAGCCCCAGCATTTT. Translating gives CASSSGQGNQPQHF.

The rearrangement links TRBV9 to TRBJ1-1; D is unresolved. From germline, CDR1 is SGDLS and CDR2 YYNGEE. The CDR3 length is 14 residues. V dropped 0 bases and J dropped 1 base, with 7 bases sitting between them. The CDR3: CASSVAPRNTEAFF. The CDR3 region has the DNA TGTGCCAGCAGCGTAGCTCCTCGGAACACTGAAGCTTTCTTT.

CDR3 sequence (DNA): TGCGCCAGCAGTCATTCCCCTACGGGACAGGGGGTTTTTTGCTCCTATAATTCACCCCTCCACTTT. This translates into CASSHSPTGQGVFCSYNSPLHF. The chain carries TRBV23-1 and TRBJ1-6, with TRBD1 matching over 11 bases. TRBV23-1 carries the ORF label, with uncertain function. Trimming removed 3 bases from V and 0 bases from J; junction bases left unmatched: 16. The CDR3 is 22 amino acids.

The chain carries TRBV7-7 and TRBJ2-7; TRBD1 matches at 8 bases. The CDR3 runs to 13 residues. Looked up from germline, CDR1 is SSHAT and CDR2 is FNYEAQ (reference sequence). V dropped 1 base and J dropped 7; count of bases not matched to a gene: 3. The CDR3 region has the DNA TGTGCCAGCAGCTTAGACAGGGGGAGGGAGCAGTACTTC. Its translation is CASSLDRGREQYF.

The chain has TRBV6-1 and TRBJ2-3; TRBD2 matches at 7 bases. V shed 1 base, J shed 3 bases, and the junction held 1 base outside the gene matches. Germline V gene lookup returns CDR1 MNHNS and CDR2 SASEGT. The CDR3 runs to 14 residues. CDR3 nucleotide sequence: TGTGCCAGCAGTGAAGGGGGGGGAACAGATACGCAGTATTTT. It is translated as CASSEGGGTDTQYF.

CDR3 nucleotide sequence: TGTGCTAGTGGATTCTCGGGGGCCAACGTCCTGACTTTC. This translates into CASGFSGANVLTF. The chain couples TRBV12-5 to TRBJ2-6; D gene unclear. The CDR3 contains 13 residues. CDR1 is LGHNT, CDR2 FRNRAP, per germline. Trimming removed 6 bases from V and 4 bases from J, with 7 bases in between.

The table lists this clone with a count of one. The chain couples TRBV27 to TRBJ2-7; 9 bases are shared with TRBD1. CDR1 MNHEY and CDR2 SMNVEV come from the germline V gene (reference sequence). The CDR3 sequence is 15 residues long. The trim removed 5 bases at V and 3 bases at J, leaving 8 bases unmatched. This CDR3 is CASSITGTGNYEQYF. CDR3 coding DNA: TGTGCCAGCAGTATAACCGGGACAGGGAACTACGAGCAGTACTTC.

The chain carries TRBV6-5 and TRBJ2-5, with 9 bases aligning to TRBD1. The trim removed 7 bases at V and 5 bases at J, leaving 5 bases unmatched. CDR1 is MNHEY and CDR2 is SVGAGI in the germline V gene. This CDR3 is 13 amino acids long. CDR3 in amino acids: CASMGTGMETQYF. The CDR3 nucleotides are TGTGCCAGCATGGGGACAGGGATGGAGACCCAGTACTTC.